This TCR beta chain was found in a study of T cell responses to AZD1222 COVID-19 vaccine. Germline V CDR1 and CDR2: KGHSH, LQKENI. The CDR3 has 15 amino acids. With 3 bases clipped from V and 4 bases from J, the junction kept 4 bases outside the gene matches. Concerning this clone: The antigen is not known.

Study-wide points: Among AZD1222 vaccinees, only 5 to 7 were seropositive at baseline. Spike-specific TCR breadth and depth grew following two AZD1222 doses. The donor cohort was predominantly white British with a female majority, and clonal diversity may have been underestimated.

The protocol was immunoSEQ multiplex PCR, while the TCRdb copy is restricted to in-frame clones and leaves out a portion. Altogether under 150,000 clones are present, 87% being singletons, with the ten largest covering 2% to 3%. The receptor was isolated from an adult who received the AZD1222 COVID-19 vaccine. The chain has TRBV18 and TRBJ2-2; 8 nucleotides agree with TRBD1. Sample: peripheral blood, taken 28 days after the second AZD1222 dose. As DNA, the CDR3 is TGTGCCAGCTCACCGACAGGGGCCCGCACCGGGGAGCTGTTTTTT. Its translation is CASSPTGARTGELFF.